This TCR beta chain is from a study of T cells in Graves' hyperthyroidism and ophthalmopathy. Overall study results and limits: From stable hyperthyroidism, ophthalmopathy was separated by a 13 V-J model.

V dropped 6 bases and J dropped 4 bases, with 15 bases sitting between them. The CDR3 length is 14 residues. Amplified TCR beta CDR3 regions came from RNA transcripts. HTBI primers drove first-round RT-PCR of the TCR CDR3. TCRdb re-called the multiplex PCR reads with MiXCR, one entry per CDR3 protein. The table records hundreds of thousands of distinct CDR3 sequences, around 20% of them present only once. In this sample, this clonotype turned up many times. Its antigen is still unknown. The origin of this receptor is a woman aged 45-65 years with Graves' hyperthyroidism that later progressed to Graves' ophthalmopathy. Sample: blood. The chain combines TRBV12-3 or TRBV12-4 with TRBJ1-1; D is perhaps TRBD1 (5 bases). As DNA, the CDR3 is TGTGCCAGCAGCGACAGCGGCGGGGGCACTGAAGCTTTCTTT. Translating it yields CASSDSGGGTEAFF.